What follows are 24 T cell receptor beta chains derived from one specimen sequenced in a study of shared clonotypes between healthy human individuals. Sequencing used immunoSEQ multiplex PCR; TCRdb keeps in-frame clones, though not all of them. The table has some 2,500,000 clones, 93% seen once. Sequencing used naive CD4+ T cells from PBMCs. Subset here: CD45RA+ positively selected. Receptor source: a man between 18 and 35 years old in good health. Some clones in this sample may be carry-over from other donors' samples.

The V and J genes are TRBV6-1 and TRBJ2-7; D is unclear. Germline V gene sequence: CDR1 MNHNS, CDR2 SASEGT. The ends were cut back, 0 bases at V and 7 bases at J, with 13 bases in the middle. The length of the CDR3 is 14 residues. CDR3 sequence reads: CASSEALILGEQYF. CDR3 in DNA: TGTGCCAGCAGTGAAGCGCTCATCTTAGGGGAGCAGTACTTC.

This clone was picked up one time. This chain connects TRBV2 to TRBJ2-5; no definite D call. Between the trimmed V and J ends, which lost 3 bases and 2 bases, there was a span of 10 bases. The germline V gene encodes CDR1 SNHLY and CDR2 FYNNEI. The CDR3 consists of 14 residues. The CDR3: CASSDPDGQETQYF. DNA for the CDR3: TGTGCCAGCAGTGACCCCGACGGACAAGAGACCCAGTACTTC.

The gene calls are TRBV4-3 and TRBJ2-7, with 8 bases that match TRBD2. CDR1 is LGHNA and CDR2 is YSLEER in the germline V gene. There are 15 residues in the CDR3. V was clipped by 1 base and J by 6 bases; unmatched bases: 8. Here the CDR3 DNA reads TGCGCCAGCAGCCAAGCCCCCGGGGGGGCCTTCGAGCAGTACTTC. Its translation is CASSQAPGGAFEQYF.

In regard to this clone: At the DNA level, this CDR3 is encoded by other sequences in the same sample as well. This chain joins TRBV5-1 and TRBJ2-1; TRBD2 matches 14 bases. With V trimmed by 2 bases and J by 7 bases, 2 bases remained unmatched. The germline gives CDR1 SGHRS, CDR2 YFSETQ. The CDR3 spans 15 residues. The chain's CDR3 is CASSFGTSGSNEQFF. As DNA, the CDR3 is TGCGCCAGCAGCTTCGGGACTAGCGGGAGTAATGAGCAGTTCTTC. The complete variable domain, with remaining parts taken from reference TRBV5-1 and TRBJ2-1, reads KAGVTQTPRYLIKTRGQQVTLSCSPISGHRSVSWYQQTPGQGLQFLFEYFSETQRNKGNFPGRFSGRQFSNSRSEMNVSTLELGDSALYLCASSFGTSGSNEQFFGPGTRLTVL.

This chain joins TRBV10-3 and TRBJ1-1; D call uncertain. This CDR3 has 13 amino acids. The V and J ends lost 11 bases and 0 bases respectively, with 13 bases between them. Per germline, CDR1 ENHRY and CDR2 SYGVKD. The CDR3 is CAAGGVVNTEAFF. Written as DNA, the CDR3 is TGTGCCGCCGGTGGGGTGGTGAACACTGAAGCTTTCTTT.

Points on this clone: This same CDR3 is encoded by further DNA sequences in the sample. The chain uses TRBV29-1 and TRBJ2-5; the D is unclear. CDR1 SQVTM and CDR2 ANQGSEA come from the germline V gene. Trimming pared 6 bases from V and 2 bases from J, leaving 4 bases between. This CDR3 region has 10 residues. Written as DNA, the CDR3 is TGCAGCGTGGGGCAAGAGACCCAGTACTTC. Protein: CSVGQETQYF.

Here the CDR3 reads CASSQTGTGAGGGDNEQFF. The DNA of the CDR3 is TGTGCCAGCAGCCAAACCGGGACAGGGGCCGGTGGGGGGGACAATGAGCAGTTCTTC. This chain joins TRBV7-9 and TRBJ2-1; the match to TRBD1 covers 10 bases. With 5 bases clipped from V and 5 bases from J, the junction kept 18 bases outside the gene matches. The CDR3 runs to 19 residues. Looked up from germline, CDR1 is SEHNR and CDR2 is FQNEAQ (reference sequence).

This chain joins TRBV11-2 and TRBJ2-7, with a possible D match to TRBD2 (7 bases). Germline CDR1 SGHAT, CDR2 FQNNGV. The CDR3 extends over 14 amino acids. V shed 6 bases and J shed 4 bases, with 16 bases lying between them. For the CDR3, the DNA is TGTGCCAGCAGGTACCTTCGGGGGGCTTACGAGCAGTACTTC. Residues: CASRYLRGAYEQYF.

This rearrangement joins TRBV6-6 to TRBJ2-1, with 7 nucleotides matching TRBD1. The germline V gene encodes CDR1 MNHNY and CDR2 SVGAGI (reference sequence). V lost 5 bases to trimming and J lost 9 bases; unmatched junction nucleotides: 7. The CDR3 is made up of 13 amino acids. The CDR3 DNA sequence: TGTGCCAGCAGTGGGGCGAGGGACAGTGAGCAGTTCTTC. This sequence encodes CASSGARDSEQFF.

This clone was seen once. The chain is built from TRBV18 and TRBJ2-7, with 10 bases fitting TRBD2. The CDR3 sequence is 17 residues long. Unmatched junction bases numbered 11, after V lost 2 bases and J lost 4 bases. Germline V gene lookup returns CDR1 KGHSH and CDR2 LQKENI. The CDR3 here is CASSPSASGSNPYEQYF. In nucleotides, the CDR3 is TGTGCCAGCTCACCATCGGCTAGCGGGAGTAATCCGTACGAGCAGTACTTC.

This clone was seen once. Other nucleotide sequences from this sample produce the same CDR3. The chain combines TRBV5-4 with TRBJ1-4; D uncertain. Per the germline V gene, CDR1 is SGHNT and CDR2 is YYREEE (reference sequence). The CDR3 has 13 amino acids. The V end lost 4 bases, the J end lost 5 bases, and 9 bases lay between the germline ends. CDR3 sequence (DNA): TGTGCCAGCAGCCTCCGGCCAAATGAAAAACTGTTTTTT. This translates into CASSLRPNEKLFF.

This sequence joins TRBV6-5 and TRBJ2-3; a possible D gene is TRBD2 (5 bases). In germline, CDR1 is MNHEY, CDR2 SVGAGI. Deletions cut 6 bases from V and 6 bases from J, with 19 bases between. CDR3 length: 15 amino acids. CDR3: CASRRSGIKFDTQYF. The DNA of the CDR3 is TGTGCCAGCAGACGTTCCGGGATCAAATTCGATACGCAGTATTTT.

In its sample, this clone was seen once. The rearrangement links TRBV10-3 to TRBJ2-7; D ambiguous. CDR3 length equals 12 residues. Germline assignment: CDR1 ENHRY and CDR2 SYGVKD. V lost 7 bases and J lost 7, with 14 bases in between. The CDR3 region is CAITPRVGEQYF. DNA for the CDR3: TGTGCCATCACTCCGCGAGTGGGGGAGCAGTACTTC.

The chain recombines TRBV4-1 with TRBJ2-5; D gene ambiguous. CDR3 size: 14 residues. V lost 5 bases to trimming and J lost 1 base, with 11 bases between them. CDR1 MGHRA and CDR2 YSYEKL come from the germline V gene. CDR3 residues: CASSARDSQETQYF. In DNA, the CDR3 is TGCGCCAGCAGCGCTAGAGACTCCCAAGAGACCCAGTACTTC.

This chain connects TRBV7-2 to TRBJ1-3; unclear D gene. Trimming shortened V by 4 bases and J by 8 bases, and 15 bases separated the two germline ends. The CDR3 spans 14 residues. Germline V gene sequence: CDR1 SGHTA, CDR2 FQGNSA. CDR3 region: CASSSGPLQYTIYF. The CDR3 DNA is TGTGCCAGCAGCTCCGGACCCCTCCAGTACACCATATATTTT.

This CDR3 is CASGPGYQETQYF. In DNA form, the CDR3 reads TGCGCCAGCGGACCGGGGTACCAAGAGACCCAGTACTTC. The chain employs TRBV5-1 and TRBJ2-5, with a possible D match to TRBD2 (5 bases). Germline V lookup: CDR1 SGHRS, CDR2 YFSETQ. The length of the CDR3 is 13 residues. V was cut by 7 bases and J by 0 bases, with 10 bases left in between.

This chain uses TRBV11-2 with TRBJ1-6; D might be TRBD1 (5 bases). Germline lookup yields CDR1 SGHAT and CDR2 FQNNGV. This CDR3 has 14 residues. Trimming took off 0 bases at V and 10 bases at J, with 10 bases between the two ends. This CDR3 reads CASSLDRVWSPLHF. CDR3 DNA sequence: TGTGCCAGCAGCTTAGACAGGGTATGGTCACCCCTCCACTTT.

The chain has TRBV6-1 and TRBJ1-4, with a weak D call TRBD1 (5 bases). This CDR3 is built from 15 residues. Trimming left V 6 bases short and J 3 bases short, with 14 bases between. Germline CDR1 MNHNS, CDR2 SASEGT. The CDR3 DNA reads TGTGCCAGCAGAAGCCGGGGACGGTCTAATGAAAAACTGTTTTTT. The encoded protein is CASRSRGRSNEKLFF.

The genes are TRBV30 and TRBJ2-7; 11 nucleotides agree with TRBD2. This CDR3 is 14 amino acids long. Germline values: CDR1 GTSNPN, CDR2 SVGIG (reference sequence). Losses at the gene ends were 3 bases for V and 4 bases for J; bases not matched to a gene: 5. CDR3 amino acids: CAWSRGLAVYEQYF. DNA for the CDR3: TGTGCCTGGAGCCGGGGACTAGCGGTTTACGAGCAGTACTTC.

This chain joins TRBV7-3 and TRBJ2-7, with D maybe TRBD1 (6 bases). V was clipped by 7 bases and J by 6 bases, with 19 bases between them. CDR3 size: 14 residues. Germline-derived CDR1 and CDR2 are SGHTA and FQGTGA. CDR3 coding DNA: TGTGCCAGCAACCCGGGACACCGACCCTCCGAGCAGTACTTC. The encoded protein is CASNPGHRPSEQYF.

CDR3 loop: CASSLERGSQLKQYF. CDR3 coding DNA: TGTGCCAGCAGCTTAGAGCGGGGGAGCCAACTAAAGCAGTACTTC. The V gene is TRBV11-2, the J gene TRBJ2-7, with 7 positions matching TRBD2. Trimming cost V 0 bases and J 8 bases; bases outside gene matches: 10. Germline CDR1 reads SGHAT; CDR2 reads FQNNGV. This CDR3 has 15 residues.

This clone was observed once. V is TRBV29-1 and J is TRBJ1-1, with D unresolved. In germline, CDR1 is SQVTM, CDR2 ANQGSEA. The length of the CDR3 is 13 residues. Between the trimmed V and J ends, which lost 8 bases and 4 bases, there was a span of 17 bases. CDR3 in amino acids: CSTRPGDGTEAFF. The CDR3 nucleotides are TGCAGCACCCGTCCGGGAGACGGCACTGAAGCTTTCTTT.

This sequence joins TRBV30 and TRBJ2-1; 8 nucleotides match TRBD1. Germline V CDR1 and CDR2: GTSNPN, SVGIG (reference sequence). This CDR3 has 17 amino acids. With 2 bases clipped from V and 4 bases from J, the junction kept 13 bases outside the gene matches. CDR3 coding DNA: TGTGCCTGGAGTTCGGCCTCCGGGACAGGACTATACAATGAGCAGTTCTTC. The encoded protein is CAWSSASGTGLYNEQFF.

The genes are TRBV6-5 and TRBJ2-7; 11 positions agree with TRBD1. Germline CDR1 and CDR2: MNHEY and SVGAGI. The CDR3 loop spans 13 amino acids. Trimming cost V 6 bases and J 6 bases; bases outside gene matches: 4. The CDR3 DNA is TGTGCCAGCAGGCGGACAGGGGGCCTCGAGCAGTACTTC. This gives the protein CASRRTGGLEQYF.